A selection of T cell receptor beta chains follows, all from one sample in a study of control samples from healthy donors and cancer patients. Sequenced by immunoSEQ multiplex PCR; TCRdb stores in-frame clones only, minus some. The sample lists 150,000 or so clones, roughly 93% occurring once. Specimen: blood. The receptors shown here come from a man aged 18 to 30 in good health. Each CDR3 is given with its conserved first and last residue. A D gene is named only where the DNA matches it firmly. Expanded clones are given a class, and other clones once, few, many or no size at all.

CASSFTGDPGYTF TGCGCCAGCAGCTTTACAGGGGATCCGGGCTACACCTTC TRBJ1-2 TRBV5-1 few TRBD1
CASSQDYRVGYGYTF TGCGCCAGCAGCCAAGATTACAGGGTCGGGTATGGCTACACCTTC TRBJ1-2 TRBV4-3 NA NA
CASSPEPRTDTQYF TGTGCCAGCAGCCCCGAGCCCCGGACAGATACGCAGTATTTT TRBJ2-3 TRBV11-2 NA NA
CASSLLGSSYNEQFF TGTGCCAGCAGCTTGTTGGGAAGCTCCTACAATGAGCAGTTCTTC TRBJ2-1 TRBV5-8 NA NA
CSASVGSNSPLHF TGCAGCGCAAGCGTCGGGAGTAATTCACCCCTCCACTTT TRBJ1-6 TRBV29-1 NA NA
CASSPGVNTEAFF TGTGCCAGCAGCCCGGGGGTGAACACTGAAGCTTTCTTT TRBJ1-1 TRBV11-2 NA NA
CASSTSDPGYTF TGTGCCAGCAGCACGAGCGACCCCGGCTACACCTTC TRBJ1-2 TRBV7-9 NA NA
CASSYLPQGARDGYTF TGTGCCAGCAGTTATTTACCTCAGGGGGCGCGGGATGGCTACACCTTC TRBJ1-2 TRBV6-2/TRBV6-3 NA TRBD1
CASSLAVRQGGFSYEQYF TGTGCCAGCAGCTTAGCTGTACGGCAGGGTGGTTTCTCCTACGAGCAGTACTTC TRBJ2-7 TRBV13 once NA
CASSQRFAKNIQYF TGCGCCAGCAGCCAACGATTTGCCAAAAACATTCAGTACTTC TRBJ2-4 TRBV4-1 once NA
CASSPGQPRGQPQHF TGTGCCAGCAGCCCGGGACAGCCCCGAGGCCAGCCCCAGCATTTT TRBJ1-5 TRBV7-9 NA TRBD1
CASSITTLSGNTIYF TGTGCCAGCAGTATAACGACCCTCTCTGGAAACACCATATATTTT TRBJ1-3 TRBV28 NA NA
CASSLAPLIGYNEQFF TGCGCCAGCAGCTTGGCCCCCTTAATAGGGTACAATGAGCAGTTCTTC TRBJ2-1 TRBV5-1 once NA
CASSLGTTSRLHEQYF TGTGCCAGCAGCTTAGGGACGACTAGCAGGCTCCACGAGCAGTACTTC TRBJ2-7 TRBV7-2 once TRBD2
CASSPWTGASNQPQHF TGTGCCAGCAGTCCCTGGACGGGGGCAAGCAATCAGCCCCAGCATTTT TRBJ1-5 TRBV28 many NA
CASSEFIEVPVGGDTEAFF TGTGCCAGCAGTGAATTTATTGAGGTGCCGGTTGGAGGGGACACTGAAGCTTTCTTT TRBJ1-1 TRBV2 NA NA
CASGGINYGYTF TGTGCCAGCGGAGGGATTAACTATGGCTACACCTTC TRBJ1-2 TRBV6-6 NA NA
CASSLVGRAGLAAYNEQFF TGTGCCAGCAGCTTAGTTGGAAGGGCCGGGCTAGCGGCCTACAATGAGCAGTTCTTC TRBJ2-1 TRBV7-9 NA TRBD2
CASSLSRTGLRNMNTEAFF TGTGCCAGCAGCTTAAGTAGGACAGGCCTACGAAATATGAACACTGAAGCTTTCTTT TRBJ1-1 TRBV11-3 NA TRBD1
CASSLWGPGQRHTEAFF TGCGCCAGCAGCTTGTGGGGACCCGGACAAAGGCACACTGAAGCTTTCTTT TRBJ1-1 TRBV5-1 NA NA
CASSIATENGYTF TGTGCCAGTAGTATAGCGACGGAAAATGGCTACACCTTC TRBJ1-2 TRBV19 NA NA
CASSSLAGGPGELFF TGTGCCAGCAGCTCGCTAGCGGGAGGGCCCGGGGAGCTGTTTTTT TRBJ2-2 TRBV7-9 NA TRBD2
CASRRTSGGLYNEQFF TGTGCCAGCAGACGGACTAGCGGGGGGCTGTACAATGAGCAGTTCTTC TRBJ2-1 TRBV13 NA TRBD2
CASSHDSPRDYGYTF TGTGCCAGCAGCCACGACAGTCCGCGGGACTATGGCTACACCTTC TRBJ1-2 TRBV3-1/TRBV3-2 NA NA
CATSGGDSRQETQYF TGTGCCACCAGCGGGGGGGACAGCCGCCAAGAGACCCAGTACTTC TRBJ2-5 TRBV15 NA NA
CSVEDFDVGGVKNIQYF TGCAGCGTTGAAGATTTTGACGTCGGGGGGGTCAAAAACATTCAGTACTTC TRBJ2-4 TRBV29-1 NA TRBD2
CATTLAGGPEYEQYF TGTGCCACCACCCTAGCGGGAGGGCCTGAGTACGAGCAGTACTTC TRBJ2-7 TRBV11-2 NA TRBD2
CASSQDYGEVDSPLHF TGTGCCAGCAGCCAAGATTACGGGGAAGTCGATTCACCCCTCCACTTT TRBJ1-6 TRBV14 once NA
CASTLAGSTDTQYF TGCGCCAGCACCTTAGCGGGGAGCACAGATACGCAGTATTTT TRBJ2-3 TRBV10-2 NA TRBD2
CASSPWGGRWEKLFF TGTGCCAGCAGCCCGTGGGGGGGGCGATGGGAAAAACTGTTTTTT TRBJ1-4 TRBV6-5 few NA
CASSPDFRGNEQYF TGTGCCAGTAGCCCGGACTTCCGGGGGAACGAGCAGTACTTC TRBJ2-7 TRBV19 NA NA
CASSEALTGTRSNEQFF TGTGCCAGCAGTGAAGCTCTTACCGGGACTAGATCCAATGAGCAGTTCTTC TRBJ2-1 TRBV6-1 NA TRBD2
CASSFRWGAEAFF TGTGCCAGCAGCTTTCGATGGGGCGCTGAAGCTTTCTTT TRBJ1-1 TRBV11-1 NA NA
CASGIGRSSTDTQYF TGTGCTAGTGGTATTGGACGGTCTAGCACAGATACGCAGTATTTT TRBJ2-3 TRBV12-5 once NA
CTTGLGTDTQYF TGTACAACAGGGCTCGGCACAGATACGCAGTATTTT TRBJ2-3 TRBV6-5 NA NA